The T cell receptor beta chain described here comes from a study of OX40 agonist ivuxolimab in advanced cancers. Study-level background: Every 2 weeks, patients got intravenous ivuxolimab at one of six dose levels (0.01-10 mg/kg).

Repertoires were generated with immunoSEQ multiplex PCR, while TCRdb's copy carries only in-frame clones and drops some. The top ten hold around 1.9% of the sample, which has tens of thousands of clones, about four fifths seen once. The germline V and J ends were trimmed by 5 bases and 6 bases, with 7 bases remaining between them. The length of the CDR3 is 12 residues. CDR1 is SEHNR, CDR2 FQNEAQ, per germline (reference sequence). This clone has a handful of counts. Other nucleotide sequences in the sample specify the same CDR3. The input for sequencing was CD4+ or CD8+ T cells sorted from blood, taken in a trial of the OX40 agonist ivuxolimab. This chain links TRBV7-9 with TRBJ1-4; D gene uncertain. This receptor was obtained from an adult with an advanced solid tumor such as melanoma, head and neck, liver or kidney cancer. The CDR3 bases are TGTGCCAGCAGCCTGGGAGATGAAAAACTGTTTTTT. It yields the protein CASSLGDEKLFF.